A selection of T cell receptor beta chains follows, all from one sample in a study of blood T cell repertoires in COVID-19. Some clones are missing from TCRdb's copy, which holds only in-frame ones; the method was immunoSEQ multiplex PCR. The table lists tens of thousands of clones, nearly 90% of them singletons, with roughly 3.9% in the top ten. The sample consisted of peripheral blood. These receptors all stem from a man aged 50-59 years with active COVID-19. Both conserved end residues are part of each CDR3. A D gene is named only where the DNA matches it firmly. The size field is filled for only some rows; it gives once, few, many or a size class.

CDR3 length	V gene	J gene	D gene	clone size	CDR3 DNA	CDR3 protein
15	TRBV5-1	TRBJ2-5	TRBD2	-	TGCGCCAGCAGCTTGGCTCTAGCGGGGGCAGAGACCCAGTACTTC	CASSLALAGAETQYF
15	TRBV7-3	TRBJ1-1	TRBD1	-	TGTGCCAGCAGCACGGACAGGGCAGTTCACACTGAAGCTTTCTTT	CASSTDRAVHTEAFF
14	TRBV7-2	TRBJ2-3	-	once	TGTGCCAGCAGCCTCCAGACTAGTCGCTATACGCAGTATTTT	CASSLQTSRYTQYF
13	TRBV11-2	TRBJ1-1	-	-	TGTGCCAGCAGCTCGACAACAAACACTGAAGCTTTCTTT	CASSSTTNTEAFF
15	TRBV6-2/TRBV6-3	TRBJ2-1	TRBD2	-	TGTGCCAGCAGCTCCCAGGGCGGGGGGGCCAATGAGCAGTTCTTC	CASSSQGGGANEQFF
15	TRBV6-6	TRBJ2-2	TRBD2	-	TGTGCCAGCACCGCCCGGGAGGGGGGGTCCGGGGAGCTGTTTTTT	CASTAREGGSGELFF
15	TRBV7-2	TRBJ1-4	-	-	TGTGCCAGCAGCTTATCCCGAGGGTTGGATGAAAAACTGTTTTTT	CASSLSRGLDEKLFF
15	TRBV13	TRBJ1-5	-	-	TGTGCCAGCAGCTTACCCACAGGTAGGGGTCAGCCCCAGCATTTT	CASSLPTGRGQPQHF
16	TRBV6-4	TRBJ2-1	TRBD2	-	TGTGCCAGCAGCCTCTCGACTAGCGGGGGGGAGGATGAGCAGTTCTTC	CASSLSTSGGEDEQFF
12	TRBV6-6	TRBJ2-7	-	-	TGTGCCAGCACCTCACAGGGTGGAGAGCAGTACTTC	CASTSQGGEQYF
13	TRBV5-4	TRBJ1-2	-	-	TGTGCCAGCAGCGAAGCCCAGGGCCATGGCTACACCTTC	CASSEAQGHGYTF
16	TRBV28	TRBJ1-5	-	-	TGTGCCAGCAGTCCAAGGACAGCGTATAGCAATCAGCCCCAGCATTTT	CASSPRTAYSNQPQHF
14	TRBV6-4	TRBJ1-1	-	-	TGTGCCAGCAGTGACTCGACTGAGAACACTGAAGCTTTCTTT	CASSDSTENTEAFF
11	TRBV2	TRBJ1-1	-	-	TGTGCCAGCAGGCGGGACACTGAAGCTTTCTTT	CASRRDTEAFF
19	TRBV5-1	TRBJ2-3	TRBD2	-	TGCGCCAGCAGCCTTGGGACTAGCGGGCCAAGCACGAGCACAGATACGCAGTATTTT	CASSLGTSGPSTSTDTQYF
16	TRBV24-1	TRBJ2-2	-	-	TGTGCCACCAGTGACCCCGGCCCTCAGGGGACCGGGGAGCTGTTTTTT	CATSDPGPQGTGELFF
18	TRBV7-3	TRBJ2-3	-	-	TGTGCCAGCAGGTCCACCCACAGGGGACTTTACCGCACAGATACGCAGTATTTT	CASRSTHRGLYRTDTQYF
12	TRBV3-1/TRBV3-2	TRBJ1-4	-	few	TGTGCCACCCGAACAGGGAATGAAAAACTGTTTTTT	CATRTGNEKLFF
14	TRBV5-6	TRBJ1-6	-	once	TGTGCCAGCAGCTCCTGGGGCTCCGATTCACCCCTCCACTTT	CASSSWGSDSPLHF
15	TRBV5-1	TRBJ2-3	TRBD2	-	TGCGCCAGCAGCTCCCAGCGGGGAAGCACAGATACGCAGTATTTT	CASSSQRGSTDTQYF
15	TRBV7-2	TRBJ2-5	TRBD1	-	TGTGCCAGCAGCTTAGTTTGGACAGGTGGTCAGACCCAGTACTTC	CASSLVWTGGQTQYF
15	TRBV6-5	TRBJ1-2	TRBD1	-	TGTGCCAGCAGCCCCCAAGGGGGCCAAAACTATGGCTACACCTTC	CASSPQGGQNYGYTF
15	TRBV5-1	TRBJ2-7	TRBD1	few	TGCGCCAGCAGCGCACAGACAGGGGTCGTCGACGAGCAGTACTTC	CASSAQTGVVDEQYF
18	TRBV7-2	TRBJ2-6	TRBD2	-	TGTGCCAGCAGCCCCGTTGGGGGGAGGGTCTCTGGGGCCAACGTCCTGACTTTC	CASSPVGGRVSGANVLTF
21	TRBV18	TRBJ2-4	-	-	TGTGCCAGCTCACCAAGGGGACACAACAGGTACCCAAAGTTAGCCAAAAACATTCAGTACTTC	CASSPRGHNRYPKLAKNIQYF
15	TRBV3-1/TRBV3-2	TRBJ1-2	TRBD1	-	TGTGCCAGCAGCCAGACAGGGGGTTACTCGAATGGCTACACCTTC	CASSQTGGYSNGYTF
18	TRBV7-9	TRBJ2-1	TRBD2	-	TGTGCCAGCAGCACAAGCGGGGTGGGGCGACCCCCCTTCAATGAGCAGTTCTTC	CASSTSGVGRPPFNEQFF
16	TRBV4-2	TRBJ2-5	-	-	TGTGCCAGCAGCCAACCCCTCGCGGGTGGTGGTGAGACCCAGTACTTC	CASSQPLAGGGETQYF
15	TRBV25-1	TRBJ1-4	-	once	TGTGCCAGCAGTGAATACAGGGGCTGGGATGAAAAACTGTTTTTT	CASSEYRGWDEKLFF
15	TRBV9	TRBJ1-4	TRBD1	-	TGTGCCAGCAGCCCCCACAGGGGAACTAATGAAAAACTGTTTTTT	CASSPHRGTNEKLFF
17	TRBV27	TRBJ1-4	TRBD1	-	TGTGCCAGCAGACCCTCCTCGGTACAGGGGAAGAATGAAAAACTGTTTTTT	CASRPSSVQGKNEKLFF
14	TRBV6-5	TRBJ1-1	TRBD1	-	TGTGCCAGCAGGGCAGGGGGCGCCTACACTGAAGCTTTCTTT	CASRAGGAYTEAFF
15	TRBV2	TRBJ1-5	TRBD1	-	TGTGCCAGCAGTGGAGGGACAGGCGGCAATCAGCCCCAGCATTTT	CASSGGTGGNQPQHF
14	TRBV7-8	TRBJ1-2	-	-	TGTGCCAGCAGCTTAGCTCTACAGACCTATGGCTACACCTTC	CASSLALQTYGYTF
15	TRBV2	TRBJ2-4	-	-	TGTGCCAGCAGTGAAGAGGGGGTAGCCAAAAACATTCAGTACTTC	CASSEEGVAKNIQYF
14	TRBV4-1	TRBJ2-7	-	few	TGCGCCAGCAGCCAAGATCGAGGCCTTTACGAGCAGTACTTC	CASSQDRGLYEQYF
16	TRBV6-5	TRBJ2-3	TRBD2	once	TGTGCCAGCAGTTACGATGCGGGGGTGGGCACAGATACGCAGTATTTT	CASSYDAGVGTDTQYF
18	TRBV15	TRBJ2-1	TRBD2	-	TGTGCCACCAGCAGAGGGACTAGCGGGGGGGCCATATTGAATGAGCAGTTCTTC	CATSRGTSGGAILNEQFF
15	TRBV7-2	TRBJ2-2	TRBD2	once	TGTGCCAGCAGCTTAGGCGGGGGGGCCTCCGGGGAGCTGTTTTTT	CASSLGGGASGELFF
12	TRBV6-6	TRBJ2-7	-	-	TGTGCCAGCAGTGAGAGTTCCTACGAGCAGTACTTC	CASSESSYEQYF
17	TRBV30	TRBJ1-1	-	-	TGTGCCTGGAGTCCTTTTAGGGAACAGGGTAAAATCGCTGAAGCTTTCTTT	CAWSPFREQGKIAEAFF
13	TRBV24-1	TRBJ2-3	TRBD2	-	TGTGCCACCAGCGGAGCGGGGGTGGATACGCAGTATTTT	CATSGAGVDTQYF
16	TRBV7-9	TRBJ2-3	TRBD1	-	TGTGCCAGCAGCCTGGGGACAGGGGGCCCCACAGATACGCAGTATTTT	CASSLGTGGPTDTQYF
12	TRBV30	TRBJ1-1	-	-	TGTGCCTGGAGTGTAGGGGATGTTGAAGCTTTCTTT	CAWSVGDVEAFF
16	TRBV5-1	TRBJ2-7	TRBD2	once	TGCGCCAGCAGCTTGGGAGGCGGGGGGACGTCCTACGAGCAGTACTTC	CASSLGGGGTSYEQYF
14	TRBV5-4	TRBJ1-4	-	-	TGTGCCAGCAGCCCGGGGGGGTCTAATGAAAAACTGTTTTTT	CASSPGGSNEKLFF
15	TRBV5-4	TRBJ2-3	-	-	TGTGCCAGCAGCCAAACTAGCCACGACACAGATACGCAGTATTTT	CASSQTSHDTDTQYF
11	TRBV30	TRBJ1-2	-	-	TGTGCCTGGTGGGCAGGGCACGGCTACACCTTC	CAWWAGHGYTF
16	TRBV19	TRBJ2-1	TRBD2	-	TGTGCCAGTAGTATAGGGAAGCGGGGGGGTTACAATGAGCAGTTCTTC	CASSIGKRGGYNEQFF
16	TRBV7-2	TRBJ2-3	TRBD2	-	TGTGCCAGCAGCTCCCTTAGCGGGGGCGGCACAGATACGCAGTATTTT	CASSSLSGGGTDTQYF
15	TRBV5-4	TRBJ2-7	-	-	TGTGCCAGCAGCTTGGGCAGGGTTGGGACCTACGAGCAGTACTTC	CASSLGRVGTYEQYF
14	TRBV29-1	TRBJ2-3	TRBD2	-	TGCAGCGCGGCGGGGGGTTCTAGCACAGATACGCAGTATTTT	CSAAGGSSTDTQYF
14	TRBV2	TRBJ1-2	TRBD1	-	TGTGCCAGCAAAGAGGACAGGGGTGTGGGTGGCTACACCTTC	CASKEDRGVGGYTF
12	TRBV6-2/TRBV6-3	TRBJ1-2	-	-	TGTGCCAGCAGTAGGGCAGGGATGGGCTACACCTTC	CASSRAGMGYTF